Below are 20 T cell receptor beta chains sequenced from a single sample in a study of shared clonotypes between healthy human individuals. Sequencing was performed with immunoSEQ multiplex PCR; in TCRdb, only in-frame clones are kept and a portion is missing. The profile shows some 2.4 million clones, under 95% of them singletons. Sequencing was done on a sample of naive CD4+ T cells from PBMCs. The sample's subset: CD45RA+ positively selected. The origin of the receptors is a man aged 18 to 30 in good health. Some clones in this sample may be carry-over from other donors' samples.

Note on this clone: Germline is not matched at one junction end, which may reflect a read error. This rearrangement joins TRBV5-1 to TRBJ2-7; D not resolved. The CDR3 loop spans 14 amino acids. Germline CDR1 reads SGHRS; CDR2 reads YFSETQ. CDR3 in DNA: TGCGCCGGCAGCTTGGTAGTGGATCCCTACGAGCAGTACTTC. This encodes CAGSLVVDPYEQYF.

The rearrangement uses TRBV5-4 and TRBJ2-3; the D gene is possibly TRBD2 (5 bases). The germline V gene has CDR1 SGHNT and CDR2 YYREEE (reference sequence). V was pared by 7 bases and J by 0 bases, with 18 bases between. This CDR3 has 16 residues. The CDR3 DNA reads TGTGCCAGCTCCCCGACGGGAAGCCCTAGCACAGATACGCAGTATTTT. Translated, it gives CASSPTGSPSTDTQYF.

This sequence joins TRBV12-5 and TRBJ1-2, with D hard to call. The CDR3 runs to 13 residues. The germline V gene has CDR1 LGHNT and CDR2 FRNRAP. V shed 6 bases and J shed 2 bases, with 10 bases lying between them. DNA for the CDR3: TGTGCTAGTGGAGCTGGGCTGAACTATGGCTACACCTTC. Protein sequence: CASGAGLNYGYTF.

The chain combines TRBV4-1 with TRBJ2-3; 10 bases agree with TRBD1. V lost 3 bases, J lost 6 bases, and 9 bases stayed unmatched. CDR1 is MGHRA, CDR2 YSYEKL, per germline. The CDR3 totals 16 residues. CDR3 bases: TGCGCCAGCAGCCAGGGGACAGGGGCAATTTTGGATACGCAGTATTTT. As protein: CASSQGTGAILDTQYF.

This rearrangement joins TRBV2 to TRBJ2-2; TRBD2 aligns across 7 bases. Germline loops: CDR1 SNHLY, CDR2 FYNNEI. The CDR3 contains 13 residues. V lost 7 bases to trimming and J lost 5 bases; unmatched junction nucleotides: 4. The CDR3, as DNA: TGTGCCAGCATGGGGGGGAGGACCGGGGAGCTGTTTTTT. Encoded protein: CASMGGRTGELFF.

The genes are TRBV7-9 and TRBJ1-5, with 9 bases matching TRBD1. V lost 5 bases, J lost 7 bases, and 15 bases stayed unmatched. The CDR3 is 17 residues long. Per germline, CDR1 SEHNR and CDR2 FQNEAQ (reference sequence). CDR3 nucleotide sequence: TGTGCCAGCAGCCTCGAAAAGTTGGGACAGGGTCGACAGCCCCAGCATTTT. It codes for CASSLEKLGQGRQPQHF.

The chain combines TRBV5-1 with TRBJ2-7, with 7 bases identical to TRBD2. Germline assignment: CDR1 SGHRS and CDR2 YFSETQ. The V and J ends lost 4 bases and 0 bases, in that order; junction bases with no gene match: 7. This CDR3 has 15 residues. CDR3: CASSPLSSGSYEQYF. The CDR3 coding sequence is TGCGCCAGCAGCCCACTCTCTAGCGGCTCCTACGAGCAGTACTTC.

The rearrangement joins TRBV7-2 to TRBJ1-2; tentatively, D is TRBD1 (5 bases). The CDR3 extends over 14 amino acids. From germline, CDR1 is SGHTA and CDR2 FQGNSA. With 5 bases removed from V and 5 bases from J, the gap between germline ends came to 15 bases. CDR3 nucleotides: TGTGCCAGCAGCCCCCTGGGCGGGGGGTATGGCTACACCTTC. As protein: CASSPLGGGYGYTF.

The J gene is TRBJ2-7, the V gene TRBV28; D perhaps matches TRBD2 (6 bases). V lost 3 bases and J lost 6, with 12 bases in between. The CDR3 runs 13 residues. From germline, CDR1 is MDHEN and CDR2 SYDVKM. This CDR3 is CASSLPSAREQYF. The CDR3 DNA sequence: TGTGCCAGCAGTTTGCCTAGCGCTCGCGAGCAGTACTTC.

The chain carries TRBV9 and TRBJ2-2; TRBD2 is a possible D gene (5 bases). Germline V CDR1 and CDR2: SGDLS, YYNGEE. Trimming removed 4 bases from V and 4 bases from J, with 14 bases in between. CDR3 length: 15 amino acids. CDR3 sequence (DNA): TGTGCCAGCAGCCCCGGAGAGGGTAGCACCGGGGAGCTGTTTTTT. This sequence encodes CASSPGEGSTGELFF.

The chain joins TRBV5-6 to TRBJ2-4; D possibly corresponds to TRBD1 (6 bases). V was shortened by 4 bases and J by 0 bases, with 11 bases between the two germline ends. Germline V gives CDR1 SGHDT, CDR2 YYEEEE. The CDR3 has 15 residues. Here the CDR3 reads CASSEQGAAKNIQYF. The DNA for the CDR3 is TGTGCCAGCAGCGAACAGGGTGCAGCCAAAAACATTCAGTACTTC.

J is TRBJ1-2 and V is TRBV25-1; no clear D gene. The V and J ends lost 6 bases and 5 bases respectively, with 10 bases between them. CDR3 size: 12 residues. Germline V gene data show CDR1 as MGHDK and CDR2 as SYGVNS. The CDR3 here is CASSAEYYGYTF. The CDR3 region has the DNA TGTGCCAGCAGCGCGGAGTATTATGGCTACACCTTC.

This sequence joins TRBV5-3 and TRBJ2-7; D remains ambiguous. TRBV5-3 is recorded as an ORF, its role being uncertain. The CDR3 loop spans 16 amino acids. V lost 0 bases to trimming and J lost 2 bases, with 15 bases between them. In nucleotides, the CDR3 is TGTGCCAGAAGCTTGGAAATTGCCTCCCGTCCCTACGAGCAGTACTTC. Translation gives CARSLEIASRPYEQYF.

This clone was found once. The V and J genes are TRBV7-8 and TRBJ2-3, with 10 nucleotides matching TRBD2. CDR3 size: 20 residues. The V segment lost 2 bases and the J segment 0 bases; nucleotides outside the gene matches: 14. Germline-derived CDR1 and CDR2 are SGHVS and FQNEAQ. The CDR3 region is CASSLPSGSSKALSTDTQYF. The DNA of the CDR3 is TGTGCCAGCAGCTTACCTAGCGGGAGTTCTAAGGCACTTAGCACAGATACGCAGTATTTT.

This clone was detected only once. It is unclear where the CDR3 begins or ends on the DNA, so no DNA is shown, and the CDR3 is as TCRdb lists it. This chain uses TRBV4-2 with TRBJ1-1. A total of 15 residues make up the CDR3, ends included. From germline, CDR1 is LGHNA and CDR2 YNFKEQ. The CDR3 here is CASSHEGSVGPGSFF.

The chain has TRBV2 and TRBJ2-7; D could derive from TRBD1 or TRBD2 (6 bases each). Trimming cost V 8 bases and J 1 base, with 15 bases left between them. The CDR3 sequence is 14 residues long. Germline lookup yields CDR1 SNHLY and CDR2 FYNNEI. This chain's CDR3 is CASRDTGRSYEQYF. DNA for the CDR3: TGTGCCAGCCGGGACACCGGGAGATCCTACGAGCAGTACTTC.

The CDR3: CASKNSGRKEQFF. CDR3 nucleotides: TGTGCCAGCAAAAATAGCGGGAGAAAGGAGCAGTTCTTC. The chain has TRBV6-5 and TRBJ2-1; TRBD2 aligns across 9 bases. The CDR3 consists of 13 residues. V trimming: 7 bases; J trimming: 10 bases; junction bases outside the gene matches: 8. Germline V gives CDR1 MNHEY, CDR2 SVGAGI.

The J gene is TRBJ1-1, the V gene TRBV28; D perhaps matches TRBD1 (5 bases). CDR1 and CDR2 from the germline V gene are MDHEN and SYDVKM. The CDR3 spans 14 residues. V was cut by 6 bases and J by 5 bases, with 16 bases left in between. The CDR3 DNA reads TGTGCCAGCAGGGTCCGGGACGGGGGGACTGAAGCTTTCTTT. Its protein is CASRVRDGGTEAFF. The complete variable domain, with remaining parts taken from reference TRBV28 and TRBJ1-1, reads DVKVTQSSRYLVKRTGEKVFLECVQDMDHENMFWYRQDPGLGLRLIYFSYDVKMKEKGDIPEGYSVSREKKERFSLILESASTNQTSMYLCASRVRDGGTEAFFGQGTRLTVV.

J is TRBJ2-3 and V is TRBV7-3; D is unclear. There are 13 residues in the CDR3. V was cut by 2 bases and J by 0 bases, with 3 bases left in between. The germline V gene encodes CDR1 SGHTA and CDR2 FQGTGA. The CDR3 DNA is TGTGCCAGCAGCTTATACAGCACAGATACGCAGTATTTT. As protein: CASSLYSTDTQYF.

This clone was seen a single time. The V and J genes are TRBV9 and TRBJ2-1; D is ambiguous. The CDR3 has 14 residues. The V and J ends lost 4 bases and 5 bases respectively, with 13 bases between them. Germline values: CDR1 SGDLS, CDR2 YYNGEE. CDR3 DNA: TGTGCCAGCAGCTCTCTAGTAAGGGACAATGAGCAGTTCTTC. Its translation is CASSSLVRDNEQFF.